The 2 T cell receptor beta chains presented below share a single source sample, sequenced in a study of post-analysis software for immune sequencing data. Notes on the study in general: Higher frequency in patients than in controls was seen for about five TRBV segments, with TRBV5-6, TRBV5-1 and TRBV20-1 among them.

Which antigens these TCRs recognize remains unknown. TCR beta cDNA libraries included unique molecular identifiers. TCRdb independently ran MiXCR on the PCR reads; one entry per CDR3 protein. Altogether hundreds of thousands of distinct CDR3 sequences are present, 25% to 30% being singletons, with the ten largest covering around 0.56%. The sample was blood. The receptors here all came from a girl aged 10 to 17 with multiple sclerosis.

This sequence joins TRBV9 and TRBJ2-7; D gene unclear. Germline CDR1 is SGDLS and CDR2 is YYNGEE. V lost 0 bases and J 6 bases, leaving 13 bases between the germline ends. The CDR3 contains 14 residues. DNA for the CDR3: TGTGCCAGCAGCGTAGGGACGCTAGGCCCCGAGCAGTACTTC. Protein sequence: CASSVGTLGPEQYF.

This clonotype showed up just a few times. The chain employs TRBV7-9 and TRBJ2-7; 7 bases fit TRBD1. The CDR3 has 14 residues. The V and J ends lost 4 bases and 0 bases, in that order; junction bases with no gene match: 3. CDR1 is SEHNR and CDR2 is FQNEAQ in the germline V gene (reference sequence). The CDR3 loop reads CASSWDSHSYEQYF. CDR3 DNA: TGTGCCAGCAGCTGGGACAGTCACTCCTACGAGCAGTACTTC. Based on the CDR3 plus reference TRBV7-9 and TRBJ2-7, the full variable domain is DTGVSQNPRHKITKRGQNVTFRCDPISEHNRLYWYRQTLGQGPEFLTYFQNEAQLEKSRLLSDRFSAERPKGSFSTLEIQRTEQGDSAMYLCASSWDSHSYEQYFGPGTRLTVT.